One TCR beta chain is described in this entry. The germline V and J ends were trimmed by 9 bases and 0 bases, with 6 bases remaining between them. The germline V gene encodes CDR1 MNHEY and CDR2 SMNVEV (reference sequence). This CDR3 has 13 amino acids. These data originate in a study of glioma-infiltrating T cells after dendritic cell vaccination. TCRdb keeps only in-frame clones here, not all; method: immunoSEQ multiplex PCR. The data show roughly 100,000 clones, 90% seen once. Time point meaning: after dendritic cell vaccination, including at tumor progression/relapse. The source was blood, collected after dendritic cell vaccination. This receptor was identified in a human donor with glioblastoma. The chain uses TRBV27 and TRBJ2-6, with no clear D. The CDR3 DNA reads TGTGCCAGTTCCTCCTCTGGGGCCAACGTCCTGACTTTC. This sequence encodes CASSSSGANVLTF.